This TCR beta chain was captured by sequencing in a study of T cells in Graves' hyperthyroidism and ophthalmopathy. RNA transcripts yielded amplified TCR beta CDR3 regions. TCR CDR3 regions were first amplified by RT-PCR with HTBI primers. MiXCR, run by TCRdb on the multiplex PCR reads, gives a single entry per CDR3 protein. In the table there are about 210,000 distinct CDR3 sequences, under 20% of which are singletons. Germline trimming cut 0 bases from V and 5 bases from J; bases unmatched to any gene: 4. Looked up from germline, CDR1 is MNHNS and CDR2 is SASEGT. The CDR3 contains 15 residues. Study results and limitations: A 13 V-J signature model discriminated ophthalmopathy versus stable hyperthyroidism. Expanded thyroid clonotypes (above 0.001) were mostly also found in blood. In validation, the model predicted ophthalmopathy. These predictions came a median 6.5 months before onset.

Turning to this clonotype: Its antigen is unknown.

Fresh 10 ml peripheral blood yielded PBMCs. The sequence was collected from a man aged 50-59 years with Graves' hyperthyroidism. The sample was blood. The rearrangement joins TRBV6-1 to TRBJ1-2, with 9 bases lining up with TRBD1. The CDR3 nucleotides read TGTGCCAGCAGTGAAGCATACGGACAGGGGTATGGCTACACCTTC. It translates to CASSEAYGQGYGYTF.